This TCR beta chain was captured by sequencing in a study of blood T cell repertoires in COVID-19. Looking at the study overall: Samples taken during acute and convalescent COVID-19 were collected in the United States, Italy and Spain. Sources were T cells, B-cell-depleted T cells, or PBMCs; the material itself was cDNA or gDNA.

The CDR3 is 14 amino acids. Deletions cut 6 bases from V and 2 bases from J, with 13 bases between. The V gene's germline CDR1 is SNHLY and CDR2 FYNNEI. Methods used by the authors: Nucleated cell number was recorded as an estimate derived from reference gene primer amplification. The method was immunoSEQ multiplex PCR; TCRdb's version includes in-frame clones alone and lacks a portion of them. That table supplies the V and J calls and clone size; D and trimming were determined from the DNA. The sample includes approximately 230,000 clones, approximately 80% of them seen just once. This chain joins TRBV2 and TRBJ1-2, with D possibly matching TRBD1 (6 bases). Sequenced sample: peripheral blood. The TCR was taken from an older man with acute or convalescent COVID-19. The CDR3 is CASRDRALNYGYTF. In nucleotides, the CDR3 is TGTGCCAGCAGGGACAGAGCTTTAAACTATGGCTACACCTTC.